This T cell receptor beta chain was profiled in a study of blood T cell repertoires in COVID-19. Assay used: immunoSEQ multiplex PCR; TCRdb lists only in-frame clones, some missing. This sample has fewer than 250,000 clones, with about 85% found just once. This clone appeared once. In Cohort 3, a recovered donor had either two negative PCRs, clearance, or symptom resolution. The sequenced material came from PBMCs or T cells enriched from blood (not recorded which). This clonotype was obtained from a man aged 30 to 45 who had recovered from COVID-19.

For the CDR3, the DNA is TGCGCCAGCAGCCCCGCGGGGGGCCGGACTGAAGCTTTCTTT. This encodes CASSPAGGRTEAFF. The chain combines TRBV5-1 with TRBJ1-1; possible D gene TRBD1, 6 bases. The germline V gene has CDR1 SGHRS and CDR2 YFSETQ. V was cut by 4 bases and J by 5 bases, with 15 bases left in between. The CDR3 runs to 14 residues.